This T cell receptor (beta chain) was sequenced during a study of T cells in Graves' hyperthyroidism and ophthalmopathy. Overall study results and limits: Ophthalmopathy and stable hyperthyroidism were told apart by a 13 V-J model.

This clonotype was detected many times. As yet, its antigen is unknown. RNA transcripts were the template for amplifying TCR beta CDR3 regions. In the first-round RT-PCR of the TCR CDR3, the HTBI primer set was used. TCRdb recomputed calls from the multiplex PCR reads with MiXCR, one row per CDR3 protein. In the table there are about 350,000 distinct CDR3 sequences, 15% to 20% of which are singletons. Enrolled ophthalmopathy patients presented with a Clinical Activity Score of at least 3, a NOSPECS grade of at least 4, and disease duration under 3 months. 10 ml fresh peripheral blood yielded the PBMCs. The source material was blood. This TCR derives from a woman aged 40-49 years with Graves' ophthalmopathy.

This CDR3 reads CASSLRQPIAKNIQYF. The CDR3 DNA reads TGTGCCAGCAGTTTACGTCAGCCAATAGCCAAAAACATTCAGTACTTC. The chain employs TRBV28 and TRBJ2-4; the D is unclear. Between the trimmed V and J ends, which lost 2 bases and 0 bases, there was a span of 11 bases. The germline gives CDR1 MDHEN, CDR2 SYDVKM. This CDR3 is built from 16 residues. Complete variable domain (other parts from reference TRBV28 and TRBJ2-4): DVKVTQSSRYLVKRTGEKVFLECVQDMDHENMFWYRQDPGLGLRLIYFSYDVKMKEKGDIPEGYSVSREKKERFSLILESASTNQTSMYLCASSLRQPIAKNIQYFGAGTRLSVL.